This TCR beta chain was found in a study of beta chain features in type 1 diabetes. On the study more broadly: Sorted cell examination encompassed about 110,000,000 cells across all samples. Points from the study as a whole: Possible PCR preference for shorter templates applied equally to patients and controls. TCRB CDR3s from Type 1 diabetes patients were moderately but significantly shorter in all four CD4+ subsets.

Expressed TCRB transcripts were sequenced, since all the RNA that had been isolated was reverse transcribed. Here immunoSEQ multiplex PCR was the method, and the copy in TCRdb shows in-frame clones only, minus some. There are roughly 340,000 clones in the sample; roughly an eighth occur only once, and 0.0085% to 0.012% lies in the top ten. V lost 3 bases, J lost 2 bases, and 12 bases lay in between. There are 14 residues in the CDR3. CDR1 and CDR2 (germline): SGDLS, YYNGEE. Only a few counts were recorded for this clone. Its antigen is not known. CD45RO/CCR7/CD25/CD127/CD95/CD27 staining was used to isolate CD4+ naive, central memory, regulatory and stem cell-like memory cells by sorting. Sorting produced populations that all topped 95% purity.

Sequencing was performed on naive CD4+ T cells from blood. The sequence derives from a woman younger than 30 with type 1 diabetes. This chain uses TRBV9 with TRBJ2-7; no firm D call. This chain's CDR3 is CASSADWLTYEQYF. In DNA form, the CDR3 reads TGTGCCAGCAGCGCAGACTGGCTTACCTACGAGCAGTACTTC.